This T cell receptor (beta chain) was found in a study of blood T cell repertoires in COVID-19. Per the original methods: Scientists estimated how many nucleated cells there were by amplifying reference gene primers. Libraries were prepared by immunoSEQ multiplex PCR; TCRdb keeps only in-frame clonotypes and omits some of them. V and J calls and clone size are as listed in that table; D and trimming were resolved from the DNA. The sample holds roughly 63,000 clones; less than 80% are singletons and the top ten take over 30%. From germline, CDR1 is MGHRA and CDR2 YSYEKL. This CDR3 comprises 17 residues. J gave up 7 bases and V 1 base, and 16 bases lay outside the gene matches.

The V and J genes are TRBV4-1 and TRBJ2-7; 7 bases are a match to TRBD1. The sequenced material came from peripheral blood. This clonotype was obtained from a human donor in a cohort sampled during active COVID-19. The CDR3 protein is CASSQAPRQGRSWEQYF. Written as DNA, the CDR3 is TGCGCCAGCAGCCAAGCCCCCCGACAGGGACGGTCTTGGGAGCAGTACTTC.